Following are 3 T cell receptor beta chains from one sample sequenced in a study of blood T cell repertoires in COVID-19. Measured with immunoSEQ multiplex PCR; TCRdb has only the in-frame clones, and not every one. This sample has about 110,000 clones, with over 75% found just once. The sequencing input was peripheral blood. Source of these receptors: a woman in her seventies with acute or convalescent COVID-19.

This CDR3 reads CASSYSDRFYEQYF. DNA of the CDR3: TGTGCCAGCAGTTACTCGGACAGGTTCTACGAGCAGTACTTC. This chain joins TRBV6-5 and TRBJ2-7; 7 positions match TRBD1. This CDR3 contains 14 residues. Trimming took 0 bases from V and 3 from J; bases not matched to a gene: 2. Germline assignment: CDR1 MNHEY and CDR2 SVGAGI.

The J gene is TRBJ2-7, the V gene TRBV25-1, with D perhaps TRBD1 (5 bases). Trimming took 4 bases from V and 3 from J, leaving 13 bases between them. CDR1 is MGHDK and CDR2 is SYGVNS in the germline V gene. The CDR3 has 14 amino acids. The CDR3 loop reads CASSVGWGSYEQYF. In nucleotides, the CDR3 is TGTGCCAGCAGTGTAGGATGGGGCAGCTACGAGCAGTACTTC.

The chain joins TRBV5-1 to TRBJ1-6; the D gene is possibly TRBD1 (5 bases). Trimming left V 5 bases short and J 4 bases short, with 7 bases between. There are 13 residues in the CDR3. Per the germline V gene, CDR1 is SGHRS and CDR2 is YFSETQ. The DNA for the CDR3 is TGCGCCAGCAGTGACAGTTATAATTCACCCCTCCACTTT. This sequence encodes CASSDSYNSPLHF.